Presented here are 23 T cell receptor beta chains from one specimen sequenced in a study of T cells in Graves' hyperthyroidism and ophthalmopathy. Researchers took RNA transcripts and amplified the TCR beta CDR3 regions from them. HTBI primers drove first-round RT-PCR of the TCR CDR3. TCRdb re-called the multiplex PCR reads through MiXCR, storing one row per CDR3 protein. The sample comprises about 540,000 distinct CDR3 sequences, roughly 50% of which are singletons, and roughly 7.7% rests with the top ten. The material sequenced was peripheral blood or thyroid tissue (not recorded which). All receptors derive from a woman between 18 and 29 years old with Graves' hyperthyroidism.

Comment on this clonotype: Because the CDR3 is missing its conserved closing phenylalanine or tryptophan, this is likely a read error. It is unclear where the CDR3 begins or ends on the DNA, so no DNA is shown, and the CDR3 is as TCRdb lists it. The chain couples TRBV15 to TRBJ2-6; the DNA was not compared with TRBD1, the D call given in the table. The CDR3 comprises 12 residues, both ends counted. The germline V gene encodes CDR1 LNHNV and CDR2 YYDKDF (reference sequence). This CDR3 reads CATSRDRGTGRA.

This clonotype was found many times. The chain uses TRBV2 and TRBJ2-7; the match to TRBD2 covers 8 bases. This CDR3 is built from 15 residues. With V trimmed by 8 bases and J by 6 bases, 15 bases remained unmatched. The germline gives CDR1 SNHLY, CDR2 FYNNEI. The CDR3 coding sequence is TGTGCCAGCCTACGTAGCCGGGAGGGCCGAGGCGAGCAGTACTTC. Translating it yields CASLRSREGRGEQYF.

As concerns this clonotype: A much larger clone is a single base away; this may be a read error. The CDR3 spells CASSQEMTSGRYTYGQYF. CDR3 DNA sequence: TGCGCCAGCAGCCAAGAAATGACTAGCGGGAGGTATACCTACGGGCAGTACTTC. The rearrangement uses TRBV7-9 and TRBJ2-7, with 13 nucleotides matching TRBD2. The germline V gene encodes CDR1 SEHNR and CDR2 FQNEAQ (reference sequence). The CDR3 spans 18 residues.

V gene TRBV29-1 combines with J gene TRBJ1-2; 9 positions match TRBD1. The CDR3 covers 12 residues. V lost 6 bases and J lost 12; bases outside the gene matches: 11. The germline gives CDR1 SQVTM, CDR2 ANQGSEA. The CDR3 bases are TGCAGCGTCCTACACCGGGACAGGGTGAACACCTTC. Amino acids: CSVLHRDRVNTF.

The V gene is TRBV5-4, the J gene TRBJ2-3; 9 bases are a match to TRBD2. The V segment lost 6 bases and the J segment 6 bases; nucleotides outside the gene matches: 14. The CDR3 runs 16 residues. Germline assignment: CDR1 SGHNT and CDR2 YYREEE (reference sequence). CDR3 residues: CASTSLSGSFGDTQYF. CDR3 nucleotide sequence: TGTGCCAGCACCTCTCTTAGCGGGAGTTTTGGTGATACGCAGTATTTT.

The genes are TRBV5-1 and TRBJ2-5, with TRBD2 matching over 8 bases. Germline assignment: CDR1 SGHRS and CDR2 YFSETQ. Trimming took 2 bases from V and 2 from J; bases not matched to a gene: 5. This CDR3 contains 15 residues. CDR3 nucleotides: TGCGCCAGCAGCTTATCCGGGACTAGACAAGAGACCCAGTACTTC. This gives the protein CASSLSGTRQETQYF.

The genes are TRBV4-1 and TRBJ2-3; D is possibly TRBD1 or TRBD2 (5 bases each). V gave up 0 bases and J gave up 1 base, with 14 bases separating them. In germline, CDR1 is MGHRA, CDR2 YSYEKL. This CDR3 has 17 amino acids. The CDR3 protein is CASSQEGRGAGTDTQYF. The CDR3 nucleotides read TGCGCCAGCAGCCAAGAAGGAAGAGGGGCCGGCACAGATACGCAGTATTTT.

This clonotype has ten or more counts. This sequence joins TRBV6-2 or TRBV6-3 and TRBJ1-4, with D possibly being TRBD1 (6 bases). Between the trimmed V and J ends, which lost 2 bases and 13 bases, there was a span of 11 bases. Germline CDR1 is MNHEY and CDR2 is SVGEGT. This CDR3 spans 12 amino acids. The CDR3: CASSYLGGTLFF. The CDR3 DNA reads TGTGCCAGCAGTTACCTCGGGGGCACACTGTTTTTT.

The CDR3 region is CATSSRSVPEETQYF. The CDR3 nucleotides are TGTGCCACCAGCAGCCGAAGCGTGCCCGAAGAGACCCAGTACTTC. This chain connects TRBV15 to TRBJ2-5; D uncertain. Deletions cut 3 bases from V and 3 bases from J, with 14 bases between. CDR1 and CDR2 (germline): LNHNV, YYDKDF (reference sequence). The CDR3 spans 15 residues.

V and J are TRBV15 and TRBJ2-7, with 8 bases aligning to TRBD2. With V trimmed by 4 bases and J by 10 bases, 9 bases remained unmatched. The CDR3 length is 13 residues. The germline V gene has CDR1 LNHNV and CDR2 YYDKDF (reference sequence). The CDR3 spells CATSTTFSGNQYF. The CDR3, as DNA: TGTGCCACCAGCACAACGTTTAGCGGGAACCAGTACTTC. The complete variable domain, with remaining parts taken from reference TRBV15 and TRBJ2-7, reads DAMVIQNPRYQVTQFGKPVTLSCSQTLNHNVMYWYQQKSSQAPKLLFHYYDKDFNNEADTPDNFQSRRPNTSFCFLDIRSPGLGDTAMYLCATSTTFSGNQYFGPGTRLTVT.

This clonotype was recorded a few times. The chain employs TRBV7-9 and TRBJ2-7; D not certain. The CDR3 consists of 12 residues. Germline V CDR1 and CDR2: SEHNR, FQNEAQ (reference sequence). V lost 7 bases and J lost 4, with 11 bases in between. CDR3 coding DNA: TGTGCCAGCACCTTTTTTGGTTACGAGCAGTACTTC. Protein product: CASTFFGYEQYF.

This clonotype was seen more than once but under ten times. The chain links TRBV6-2 or TRBV6-3 to TRBJ2-2; D remains unclear. Germline CDR1 and CDR2: MNHEY and SVGEGT. CDR3 size: 11 residues. Deletions cut 6 bases from V and 6 bases from J, with 5 bases between. CDR3 region: CASRQAGELFF. The CDR3 bases are TGTGCCAGCAGACAAGCCGGGGAGCTGTTTTTT.

The chain recombines TRBV7-9 with TRBJ1-3, with 7 positions matching TRBD1. The junction had 10 bases not matched to a gene; V was cut back by 8 bases and J by 6 bases. This CDR3 contains 14 residues. Germline V CDR1 and CDR2: SEHNR, FQNEAQ (reference sequence). The CDR3 loop is CASSPTGNENTIYF. The CDR3 region has the DNA TGTGCCAGCTCACCGACAGGGAATGAAAACACCATATATTTT.

This clonotype showed up many times. The chain uses TRBV25-1 and TRBJ2-7, with 7 bases matching TRBD2. V shed 3 bases and J 2 bases; nucleotides not matched to a gene: 4. Germline-derived CDR1 and CDR2 are MGHDK and SYGVNS. CDR3 length equals 14 residues. The CDR3 DNA reads as TGTGCCAGCAGTGACTCCGCGGGGGCCTACGAGCAGTACTTC. Encoded protein: CASSDSAGAYEQYF.

J is TRBJ2-5 and V is TRBV6-5, with TRBD2 matching 8 bases. CDR3 length: 14 residues. Trimming took 4 bases from V and 4 from J; bases not matched to a gene: 5. The germline CDR1 and CDR2 sequences are MNHEY and SVGAGI. CDR3 amino acids: CASSWVGGGETQYF. The CDR3 region has the DNA TGTGCCAGCAGTTGGGTCGGGGGGGGAGAGACCCAGTACTTC.

This clonotype was observed a single time. This chain uses TRBV12-3 or TRBV12-4 with TRBJ2-5; 9 bases fit TRBD1. V shed 5 bases, J shed 5 bases, and the junction held 9 bases outside the gene matches. This CDR3 contains 15 residues. The CDR3 is CASSTTGTGHETQYF. The CDR3 bases are TGTGCCAGCAGTACCACCGGGACAGGGCATGAGACCCAGTACTTC.

The V gene is TRBV2, the J gene TRBJ2-7; either TRBD1 or TRBD2 may supply D (6 bases each). Germline CDR1 and CDR2: SNHLY and FYNNEI. This CDR3 comprises 15 residues. V dropped 6 bases and J dropped 4 bases, with 19 bases sitting between them. The CDR3 coding sequence is TGTGCCAGCAGGTCGACAGGCGGAGGGGCTTACGAGCAGTACTTC. This codes for CASRSTGGGAYEQYF. The full variable domain, rest sourced from reference TRBV2 and TRBJ2-7, is EPEVTQTPSHQVTQMGQEVILRCVPISNHLYFYWYRQILGQKVEFLVSFYNNEISEKSEIFDDQFSVERPDGSNFTLKIRSTKLEDSAMYFCASRSTGGGAYEQYFGPGTRLTVT.

Ten or more counts support this clonotype. The chain carries TRBV18 and TRBJ1-5; 8 nucleotides match TRBD1. The ends lost 2 bases at V and 3 bases at J; junction bases unmatched: 3. Per the germline V gene, CDR1 is KGHSH and CDR2 is LQKENI. There are 15 residues in the CDR3. This CDR3 is CASSPGQGDNQPQHF. The CDR3 DNA reads as TGTGCCAGCTCACCAGGACAGGGTGACAATCAGCCCCAGCATTTT.

This rearrangement joins TRBV10-3 to TRBJ2-5; 9 bases are a match to TRBD2. This CDR3 has 15 amino acids. V gave up 2 bases and J gave up 5 bases; unmatched junction bases: 6. Germline V CDR1 and CDR2: ENHRY, SYGVKD. The CDR3 reads CAISEIGTSMETQYF. Written as DNA, the CDR3 is TGTGCCATCAGTGAGATCGGGACTAGCATGGAGACCCAGTACTTC.

Turning to this clonotype: Given a much more abundant clone one base away, this may be a read error. This chain joins TRBV7-8 and TRBJ2-7; D uncertain. The CDR3 totals 15 residues. Trimming took off 3 bases at V and 4 bases at J, with 16 bases between the two ends. Germline CDR1 reads SGHVS; CDR2 reads FQNEAQ. The CDR3: CASSFNSLEFYEQYF. The CDR3 nucleotides read TGTGCCAGCAGCTTCAACTCCCTGGAGTTTTACGAGCAGTACTTC.

This chain connects TRBV7-9 to TRBJ2-5, with 8 bases that match TRBD2. V lost 5 bases, J lost 5 bases, and 10 bases stayed unmatched. The V gene's germline CDR1 is SEHNR and CDR2 FQNEAQ (reference sequence). The CDR3 length is 15 residues. CDR3 coding DNA: TGTGCCAGCAGCCTCGCGGGACTAGGGGAGGAGACCCAGTACTTC. As protein: CASSLAGLGEETQYF.

This clonotype was detected many times. This chain connects TRBV19 to TRBJ2-1; a possible D gene is TRBD2 (6 bases). The CDR3 sequence is 13 residues long. Deletions cut 5 bases from V and 4 bases from J, with 9 bases between. Germline V gene lookup returns CDR1 LNHDA and CDR2 SQIVND (reference sequence). This CDR3 is CASSSREYNEQFF. For the CDR3, the DNA is TGTGCCAGTAGTTCTCGGGAGTACAATGAGCAGTTCTTC.

This rearrangement joins TRBV2 to TRBJ1-2, with TRBD1 matching over 7 bases. Germline V lookup: CDR1 SNHLY, CDR2 FYNNEI. This CDR3 contains 15 residues. After removal of 6 bases from V and 7 bases from J, the junction contained 14 bases not matched to a gene. Written as DNA, the CDR3 is TGTGCCAGCAGCGGCTTTAACAGGGGCTGGTCTGGCTACACCTTC. Its protein product is CASSGFNRGWSGYTF.